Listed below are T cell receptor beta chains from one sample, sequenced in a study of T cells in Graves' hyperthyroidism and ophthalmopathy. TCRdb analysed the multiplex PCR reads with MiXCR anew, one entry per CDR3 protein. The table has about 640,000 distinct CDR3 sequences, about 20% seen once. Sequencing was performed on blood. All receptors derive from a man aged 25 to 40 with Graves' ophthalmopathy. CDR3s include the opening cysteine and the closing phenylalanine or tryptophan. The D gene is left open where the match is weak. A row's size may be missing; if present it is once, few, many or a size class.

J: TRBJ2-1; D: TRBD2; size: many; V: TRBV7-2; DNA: TGTGCCAGCAGCTTAAGCGGGACTTCCTACAATGAGCAGTTCTTC; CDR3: CASSLSGTSYNEQFF
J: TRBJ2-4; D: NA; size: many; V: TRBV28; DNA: TGTGCCAGCACCAGTTTAGACCGAGGGAAACGCATTCAGTACTTC; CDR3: CASTSLDRGKRIQYF
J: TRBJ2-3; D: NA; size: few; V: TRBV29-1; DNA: TGCAGCGTTGAAGGTGCAGATACGCAGTATTTT; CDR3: CSVEGADTQYF
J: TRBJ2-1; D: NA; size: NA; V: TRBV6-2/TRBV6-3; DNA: TGTGCCAGCAGCCGGGACGTTCTCAATGAGCAGTTCTTC; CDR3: CASSRDVLNEQFF
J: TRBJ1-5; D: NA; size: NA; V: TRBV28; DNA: TGTGCCAGCAGTAGTACCAGCTTCAATCAGCCCCAGCATTTT; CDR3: CASSSTSFNQPQHF
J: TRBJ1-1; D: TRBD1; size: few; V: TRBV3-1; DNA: TGTGCCAGCAGCCCGGGACAGGGTATAGTAGCTGAAGCTTTCTTT; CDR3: CASSPGQGIVAEAFF
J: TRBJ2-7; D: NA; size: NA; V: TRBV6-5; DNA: TGTGCCAGCAGTTACTCGCGGCAGCACTACGAGCAGTACTTC; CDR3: CASSYSRQHYEQYF
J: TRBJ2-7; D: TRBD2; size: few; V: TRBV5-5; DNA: TGTGCCAGCAGAGAAGGACTAGCGGGAGGGTTCTACGAGCAGTACTTC; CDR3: CASREGLAGGFYEQYF
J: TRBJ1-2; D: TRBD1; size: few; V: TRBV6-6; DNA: TGTGCCAGCAGTTACTCGACAGGGGAATCGGAAGGCTACACCTTC; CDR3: CASSYSTGESEGYTF
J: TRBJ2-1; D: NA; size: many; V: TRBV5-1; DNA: TGCGCCAGCAGCTTGGCTGGGACCGTCTCCTACAATGAGCAGTTCTTC; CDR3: CASSLAGTVSYNEQFF
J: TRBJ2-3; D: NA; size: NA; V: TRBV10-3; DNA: TGTGCCACCCAGGGTCAGCACACAGATACGCAGTATTTT; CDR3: CATQGQHTDTQYF
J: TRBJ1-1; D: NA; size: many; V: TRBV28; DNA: TGTGCCAGCAGTTTTCGCGGGGGGTCGAACACTGAAGCTTTCTTT; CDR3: CASSFRGGSNTEAFF
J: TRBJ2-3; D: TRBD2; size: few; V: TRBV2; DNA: TGTGCCAGCAAAGGCTCCGGGACTAGCGGGGATACGCAGTATTTT; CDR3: CASKGSGTSGDTQYF
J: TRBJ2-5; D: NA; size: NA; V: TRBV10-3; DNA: TGTGCCATCAGTGTGAGTCTAGGGGTAGAGGAGACCCAGTACTTC; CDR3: CAISVSLGVEETQYF
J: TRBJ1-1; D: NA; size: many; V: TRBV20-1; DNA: TGCAGTGCTAGTGTGCCACGTGGTGAAGCTTTCTTT; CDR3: CSASVPRGEAFF
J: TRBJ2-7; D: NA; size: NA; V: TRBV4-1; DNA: TGCGCCAGCAGCCCCACCCCGTTCTACGAGCAGTACTTC; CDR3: CASSPTPFYEQYF
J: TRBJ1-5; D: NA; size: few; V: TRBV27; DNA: TGTGCCAGTGGCTGGAGCAATCAGCCCCAGCATTTT; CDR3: CASGWSNQPQHF
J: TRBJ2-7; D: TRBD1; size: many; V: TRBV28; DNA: TGTGCCAGCATTGACCGGGACAGAGTCTCCTACGAGCAGTACTTC; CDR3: CASIDRDRVSYEQYF
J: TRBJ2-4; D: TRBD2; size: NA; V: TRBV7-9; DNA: TGTGCCAGCAGCCGGAGGGAGGGAAACATTCAGTACTTC; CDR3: CASSRREGNIQYF
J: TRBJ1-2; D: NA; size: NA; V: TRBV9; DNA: TGTGCCAGCAGCCCAGGGGAACTCGAAGGCTACACCTTC; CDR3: CASSPGELEGYTF
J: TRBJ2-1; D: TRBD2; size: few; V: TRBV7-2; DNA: TGTGCCAGCAGCTCCACGGGACTAGCGGGGGGGGGGCGGTTCTTC; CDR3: CASSSTGLAGGGRFF
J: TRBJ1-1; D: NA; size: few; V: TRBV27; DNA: TGTGCCAGCAGTTTAACCCTCGACGGATTGAACACTGAAGCTTTCTTT; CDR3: CASSLTLDGLNTEAFF
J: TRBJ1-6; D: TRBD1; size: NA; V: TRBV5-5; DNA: TGTGCCAGCAGCTTTACAGGGGGCGAGAATTCACCCCTCCACTTT; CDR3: CASSFTGGENSPLHF
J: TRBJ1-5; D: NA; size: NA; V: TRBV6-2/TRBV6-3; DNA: TGTGCCAGCAGTTTATTCGGGGGGCCTCAGCCCCAGCATTTT; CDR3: CASSLFGGPQPQHF
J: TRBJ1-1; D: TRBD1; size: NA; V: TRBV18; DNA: TGTGCCAGCTCACCAACCGGGACAGCCGAAGCTTTCTTT; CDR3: CASSPTGTAEAFF